The clone carrying this T cell receptor beta chain was seen only a few times. Its specificity is unknown. Study-wide points: Tumor Tregs overlapped most with tumor, then blood, naive CD4+ cells. In terms of TCR gene usage, tumor memory CD4+ T cells clustered together with blood and lymph node memory CD4+ cells, as well as with lymph node naive CD4+ cells. The larger cohort examined one V-J beta rearrangement, not whole repertoires.

The CDR3 runs 15 residues. Trimming removed 2 bases at V and 4 bases at J, with 12 bases between. CDR1 and CDR2 from the germline V gene are MNHNY and SVGAGI (reference sequence). Full-length variable regions came from constant-region reverse primers plus semi-nested Nested Universal Primer A PCR. TCRdb fed the 5' RACE reads into MiXCR, producing one record per CDR3 protein. The table shows more than 40,000 distinct CDR3 sequences, with just under 30% occurring only once. The sample taken for sequencing was memory CD4+ T cells sorted from a lymph node. The subset denotes: memory CD4+ T cells, CD4+CD45RO+CD25-. The sequence was collected from a female donor with breast cancer. V usage is TRBV6-6 and J usage is TRBJ2-1; D may correspond to TRBD1 or TRBD2 (5 bases each). The CDR3 DNA reads as TGTGCCAGCAGTTACGGGGACCCCCCGTACAATGAGCAGTTCTTC. Translation gives CASSYGDPPYNEQFF.